These 23 T cell receptor beta chains originate from one sample sequenced in a study of blood T cell repertoires in COVID-19. Generated by immunoSEQ multiplex PCR, the TCRdb table keeps only in-frame clones and is missing some. This table has about 180,000 clones, about 80% appearing once. Material: peripheral blood. These receptors were taken from a woman aged 70-85 years with acute or convalescent COVID-19.

The chain carries TRBV30 and TRBJ2-1; no clear D gene. Trimming stripped 0 bases from V and 8 bases from J, with 8 bases between. The CDR3 consists of 12 residues. Germline lookup yields CDR1 GTSNPN and CDR2 SVGIG (reference sequence). The CDR3 DNA sequence: TGTGCCTGGAGTGTACAGCTCGATGAGCAGTTCTTC. Its protein is CAWSVQLDEQFF.

The chain recombines TRBV24-1 with TRBJ2-5, with unresolved D. The CDR3 has 13 residues. Germline lookup yields CDR1 KGHDR and CDR2 SFDVKD. Trimming removed 4 bases at V and 2 bases at J, with 7 bases between. The CDR3 spells CATSELSQETQYF. DNA for the CDR3: TGTGCCACCAGTGAGCTAAGTCAAGAGACCCAGTACTTC.

The gene calls are TRBV18 and TRBJ1-3; tentatively, D is TRBD1 (5 bases). The CDR3 contains 17 residues. V was pared by 0 bases and J by 2 bases, with 14 bases between. Germline V lookup: CDR1 KGHSH, CDR2 LQKENI. DNA of the CDR3: TGTGCCAGCTCACCACCTGCGGCAGGGTCGACTGGAAACACCATATATTTT. Protein: CASSPPAAGSTGNTIYF. The full variable domain, rest sourced from reference TRBV18 and TRBJ1-3, is NAGVMQNPRHLVRRRGQEARLRCSPMKGHSHVYWYRQLPEEGLKFMVYLQKENIIDESGMPKERFSAEFPKEGPSILRIQQVVRGDSAAYFCASSPPAAGSTGNTIYFGEGSWLTVV.

The genes are TRBV6-6 and TRBJ1-2; TRBD1 matches at 9 bases. V was clipped by 6 bases and J by 6 bases; unmatched bases: 8. In germline, CDR1 is MNHNY, CDR2 SVGAGI (reference sequence). The CDR3 is 14 amino acids. CDR3 coding DNA: TGTGCCAGCAGCCACTTACAGGGGGCTGATGGCTACACCTTC. It yields the protein CASSHLQGADGYTF.

This chain joins TRBV9 and TRBJ2-7; D is undetermined. This CDR3 is 16 amino acids long. V was clipped by 0 bases and J by 1 base, with 14 bases between them. Germline V gene sequence: CDR1 SGDLS, CDR2 YYNGEE. CDR3 sequence: CASSVEPTGWSYEQYF. DNA of the CDR3: TGTGCCAGCAGCGTAGAACCGACCGGGTGGTCCTACGAGCAGTACTTC. Filled out from reference TRBV9 and TRBJ2-7, the complete variable domain reads DSGVTQTPKHLITATGQRVTLRCSPRSGDLSVYWYQQSLDQGLQFLIQYYNGEERAKGNILERFSAQQFPDLHSELNLSSLELGDSALYFCASSVEPTGWSYEQYFGPGTRLTVT.

Comments on this clone: In the same sample, other DNA sequences code for this CDR3. This sequence joins TRBV5-4 and TRBJ2-5; D remains ambiguous. Trimming pared 0 bases from V and 1 base from J, leaving 4 bases between. CDR3 length equals 13 residues. Per the germline V gene, CDR1 is SGHNT and CDR2 is YYREEE (reference sequence). CDR3 coding DNA: TGTGCCAGCAGCTTGGACGGCCAAGAGACCCAGTACTTC. Amino acid sequence: CASSLDGQETQYF. Filled out from reference TRBV5-4 and TRBJ2-5, the complete variable domain reads ETGVTQSPTHLIKTRGQQVTLRCSSQSGHNTVSWYQQALGQGPQFIFQYYREEENGRGNFPPRFSGLQFPNYSSELNVNALELDDSALYLCASSLDGQETQYFGPGTRLLVL.

This rearrangement joins TRBV29-1 to TRBJ1-5; 7 nucleotides line up with TRBD1. The CDR3 runs to 13 residues. V dropped 6 bases and J dropped 3; count of bases not matched to a gene: 5. Per germline, CDR1 SQVTM and CDR2 ANQGSEA. In nucleotides, the CDR3 is TGCAGCGTCGGTGGACAGGCCAATCAGCCCCAGCATTTT. This codes for CSVGGQANQPQHF. The full variable domain, in which reference TRBV29-1 and TRBJ1-5 provide the parts outside the CDR3, is SAVISQKPSRDICQRGTSLTIQCQVDSQVTMMFWYRQQPGQSLTLIATANQGSEATYESGFVIDKFPISRPNLTFSTLTVSNMSPEDSSIYLCSVGGQANQPQHFGDGTRLSIL.

The chain uses TRBV28 and TRBJ2-2; perhaps TRBD2 as D (5 bases). Trimming pared 3 bases from V and 3 bases from J, leaving 5 bases between. The CDR3 loop spans 13 amino acids. Per germline, CDR1 MDHEN and CDR2 SYDVKM. The CDR3 region is CASSLRDTGELFF. The CDR3 region has the DNA TGTGCCAGCAGTTTGCGGGACACCGGGGAGCTGTTTTTT.

This clone has only one observation. The gene calls are TRBV6-1 and TRBJ2-2; the D is unclear. Per germline, CDR1 MNHNS and CDR2 SASEGT. The length of the CDR3 is 12 residues. Trimming removed 8 bases at V and 2 bases at J, with 6 bases between. CDR3 region: CASRVNTGELFF. The DNA for the CDR3 is TGTGCCAGCCGGGTCAACACCGGGGAGCTGTTTTTT.

The sample holds a few counts of this clone. This chain connects TRBV18 to TRBJ1-2; maybe TRBD1 (6 bases). V lost 3 bases, J lost 2 bases, and 10 bases lay in between. Germline assignment: CDR1 KGHSH and CDR2 LQKENI. This CDR3 is 14 amino acids long. The CDR3 DNA reads TGTGCCAGCTCACCTTCCCAGGGGAACTATGGCTACACCTTC. Translation gives CASSPSQGNYGYTF.

The rearrangement joins TRBV9 to TRBJ1-6; 7 bases are shared with TRBD1. Per germline, CDR1 SGDLS and CDR2 YYNGEE. V trimming: 0 bases; J trimming: 6 bases; junction bases outside the gene matches: 3. There are 15 residues in the CDR3. This CDR3 reads CASSVVGQPNSPLHF. In nucleotides, the CDR3 is TGTGCCAGCAGCGTAGTGGGACAGCCTAATTCACCCCTCCACTTT.

J is TRBJ2-3 and V is TRBV29-1; D might be TRBD2 (6 bases). Between the trimmed V and J ends, which lost 7 bases and 0 bases, there was a span of 17 bases. The CDR3 consists of 15 residues. CDR1 is SQVTM and CDR2 is ANQGSEA in the germline V gene. The CDR3 nucleotides read TGCAGCGGGTTCCTAGCGACTCCTAGCACAGATACGCAGTATTTT. As protein: CSGFLATPSTDTQYF.

The chain links TRBV30 to TRBJ1-5; D is unclear. Trimming left V 3 bases short and J 2 bases short, with 8 bases between. The length of the CDR3 is 13 residues. Germline CDR1 reads GTSNPN; CDR2 reads SVGIG (reference sequence). In DNA form, the CDR3 reads TGTGCCTGGAGCGGAGTCGGCAATCAGCCCCAGCATTTT. Its protein is CAWSGVGNQPQHF.

The genes are TRBV5-5 and TRBJ2-5; weak D call: TRBD2 (5 bases). Germline V lookup: CDR1 SGHKS, CDR2 YYEKEE (reference sequence). This CDR3 contains 14 residues. Trimming stripped 1 base from V and 2 bases from J, with 9 bases between. The CDR3 here is CASSLRSGQETQYF. The DNA of the CDR3 is TGTGCCAGCAGCTTGAGGTCGGGGCAAGAGACCCAGTACTTC.

The gene calls are TRBV19 and TRBJ1-4; D is perhaps TRBD1 (5 bases). Trimming took off 4 bases at V and 8 bases at J, with 11 bases between the two ends. The CDR3 spans 13 residues. CDR1 and CDR2 (germline): LNHDA, SQIVND (reference sequence). In DNA, the CDR3 is TGTGCCAGTAGTACAGGGATAAGGGAAAAACTGTTTTTT. Translating gives CASSTGIREKLFF.

The rearrangement uses TRBV6-5 and TRBJ2-1, with 7 bases fitting TRBD2. Germline values: CDR1 MNHEY, CDR2 SVGAGI. The junction had 13 bases not matched to a gene; V was cut back by 4 bases and J by 7 bases. The CDR3 has 16 amino acids. The CDR3 nucleotides are TGTGCCAGCAGTTCCCCGAGGGTAGCGGGCTCGAATGAGCAGTTCTTC. Translating it yields CASSSPRVAGSNEQFF.

This clone was counted a few times. The chain carries TRBV7-2 and TRBJ1-1, with D possibly matching TRBD1 (5 bases). Per the germline V gene, CDR1 is SGHTA and CDR2 is FQGNSA. Deletions cut 5 bases from V and 3 bases from J, with 16 bases between. This CDR3 has 15 residues. The CDR3 here is CASSPPPRGDTEAFF. The CDR3 DNA reads as TGTGCCAGCAGCCCCCCCCCACGGGGGGACACTGAAGCTTTCTTT. Full variable domain (rest looked up from reference TRBV7-2 and TRBJ1-1): GAGVSQSPSNKVTEKGKDVELRCDPISGHTALYWYRQSLGQGLEFLIYFQGNSAPDKSGLPSDRFSAERTGGSVSTLTIQRTQQEDSAVYLCASSPPPRGDTEAFFGQGTRLTVV.

The genes are TRBV4-1 and TRBJ1-6, with no clear D. The V gene lost 1 base and the J gene lost 0 bases, with 13 bases spanning the gap. The CDR3 is made up of 18 amino acids. Germline V CDR1 and CDR2: MGHRA, YSYEKL. CDR3: CASSQASGVSSYNSPLHF. Here the CDR3 DNA reads TGCGCCAGCAGCCAAGCCTCCGGGGTGAGCTCCTATAATTCACCCCTCCACTTT.

The CDR3 nucleotides are TGTGCCAGCAGTCCCTGGACACTCCGGGAGCGGCTAAGCTCCTACGAGCAGTACTTC. This translates into CASSPWTLRERLSSYEQYF. V usage is TRBV27 and J usage is TRBJ2-7, with a weak D call TRBD2 (6 bases). There are 19 residues in the CDR3. Germline V lookup: CDR1 MNHEY, CDR2 SMNVEV (reference sequence). V was cut by 5 bases and J by 0 bases, with 26 bases left in between.

This clone was found once. V is TRBV11-3 and J is TRBJ2-1; D remains unclear. V was trimmed by 5 bases and J by 0 bases, leaving 11 bases between them. The CDR3 is made up of 15 amino acids. CDR1 is SGHNT, CDR2 YENEEA, per germline. DNA for the CDR3: TGTGCCAGCAGCCTCTGGAGTGGCTCCTACAATGAGCAGTTCTTC. This codes for CASSLWSGSYNEQFF.

The chain joins TRBV10-3 to TRBJ2-2, with 9 bases identical to TRBD1. The germline V gene encodes CDR1 ENHRY and CDR2 SYGVKD. Losses at the gene ends were 2 bases for V and 6 bases for J; bases not matched to a gene: 4. The CDR3 runs to 15 residues. The CDR3 DNA is TGTGCCATCAGTGAGAAGGGACAGGGTTCCGGGGAGCTGTTTTTT. Residues: CAISEKGQGSGELFF.

This clone was seen a few times. J is TRBJ1-4 and V is TRBV30; the D is unclear. V lost 1 base to trimming and J lost 0 bases, with 9 bases between them. Germline-derived CDR1 and CDR2 are GTSNPN and SVGIG (reference sequence). The CDR3 extends over 15 amino acids. The CDR3 DNA reads as TGTGCCTGGAGTGGTCAGGTTGCAACTAATGAAAAACTGTTTTTT. Residues: CAWSGQVATNEKLFF.

About this clone: The junction departs from the called germline gene at one end, perhaps through a read error. The rearrangement joins TRBV30 to TRBJ2-1, with D perhaps TRBD2 (5 bases). The CDR3 sequence is 16 residues long. Germline CDR1 is GTSNPN and CDR2 is SVGIG (reference sequence). Here the CDR3 reads CAWSPLGAESFNEQFF. The CDR3, as DNA: TGTGCCTGGAGTCCCCTGGGAGCGGAGTCCTTCAATGAGCAGTTCTTC.